Below are 14 T cell receptor beta chains sequenced from a single sample in a study of blood T cell repertoires in COVID-19. TCRdb's copy holds only in-frame clones and misses some; the assay was immunoSEQ multiplex PCR. The sample records under 250,000 clones, 70% to 90% being singletons. Material for sequencing was PBMCs or T cells enriched from blood (not recorded which). Receptors were obtained from a man in his thirties or forties with acute COVID-19.

The chain has TRBV13 and TRBJ2-7, with TRBD2 matching 10 bases. Per the germline V gene, CDR1 is PRHDT and CDR2 is FYEKMQ (reference sequence). The CDR3 is 17 amino acids. V shed 5 bases, J shed 0 bases, and the junction held 10 bases outside the gene matches. This chain's CDR3 is CASSRNLQRGGSYEQYF. In DNA, the CDR3 is TGTGCCAGCAGCCGGAACCTCCAGCGGGGGGGCTCCTACGAGCAGTACTTC.

This chain connects TRBV9 to TRBJ2-3; a weak D match, TRBD2 (6 bases). Germline CDR1 reads SGDLS; CDR2 reads YYNGEE. The V end lost 3 bases, the J end lost 8 bases, and 10 bases lay between the germline ends. The CDR3 runs 12 residues. The CDR3, as DNA: TGTGCCAGCAGCGCCGGGACTGCTACGCAGTATTTT. Its protein product is CASSAGTATQYF.

This clone has more than one count but fewer than ten. This sequence joins TRBV18 and TRBJ2-1; TRBD2 matches at 7 bases. The CDR3 totals 15 residues. Germline V CDR1 and CDR2: KGHSH, LQKENI. J gave up 4 bases and V 0 bases, and 3 bases lay outside the gene matches. The chain's CDR3 is CASSPPSGAYNEQFF. In DNA form, the CDR3 reads TGTGCCAGCTCACCACCAAGCGGGGCTTACAATGAGCAGTTCTTC.

The V and J genes are TRBV27 and TRBJ2-7; TRBD2 matches at 10 bases. The CDR3 covers 15 residues. Germline loops: CDR1 MNHEY, CDR2 SMNVEV (reference sequence). J lost 5 bases, V lost 7 bases, and 11 bases had no gene match. The CDR3 loop is CASTTFSGGDNEQYF. DNA for the CDR3: TGTGCCAGCACCACCTTCAGCGGGGGGGACAACGAGCAGTACTTC.

The chain's CDR3 is CASSDTRLVETQYF. Written as DNA, the CDR3 is TGTGCCAGCAGTGATACGCGACTAGTCGAGACCCAGTACTTC. This sequence joins TRBV6-1 and TRBJ2-5; D possibly corresponds to TRBD2 (6 bases). CDR1 and CDR2 from the germline V gene are MNHNS and SASEGT. The CDR3 runs to 14 residues. The V end lost 3 bases, the J end lost 5 bases, and 13 bases lay between the germline ends.

The rearrangement joins TRBV9 to TRBJ2-1; D remains unclear. V shed 0 bases and J shed 10 bases, with 8 bases lying between them. Per germline, CDR1 SGDLS and CDR2 YYNGEE. This CDR3 has 12 amino acids. The CDR3, as DNA: TGTGCCAGCAGCGTAGGCCCTAGGGAGCAGTTCTTC. Translated: CASSVGPREQFF.

Ten or more counts support this clone. V is TRBV5-1 and J is TRBJ1-1, with D perhaps TRBD1 (6 bases). In germline, CDR1 is SGHRS, CDR2 YFSETQ. The CDR3 length is 16 residues. Trimming stripped 3 bases from V and 0 bases from J, with 15 bases between. The CDR3 is CASSSGQLYMNTEAFF. CDR3 in DNA: TGCGCCAGCAGCTCCGGACAGCTATACATGAACACTGAAGCTTTCTTT.

This rearrangement joins TRBV7-9 to TRBJ2-1, with TRBD2 matching 9 bases. Trimming took 5 bases from V and 0 from J; bases not matched to a gene: 11. CDR3 length: 18 residues. Per the germline V gene, CDR1 is SEHNR and CDR2 is FQNEAQ (reference sequence). The CDR3, as DNA: TGTGCCAGCAGCCAGTCGTCGGGCGGGGGGGTCTCCTACAATGAGCAGTTCTTC. Residues: CASSQSSGGGVSYNEQFF.

The chain recombines TRBV9 with TRBJ1-3; TRBD1 matches at 7 bases. CDR3 length: 17 amino acids. V shed 4 bases, J shed 2 bases, and the junction held 12 bases outside the gene matches. The germline CDR1 and CDR2 sequences are SGDLS and YYNGEE. The CDR3 DNA is TGTGCCAGCAGCTCCTGGACAGGTCTTGGGCCTGGAAACACCATATATTTT. This translates into CASSSWTGLGPGNTIYF.

The gene calls are TRBV30 and TRBJ2-7; a weak D match, TRBD2 (5 bases). Germline values: CDR1 GTSNPN, CDR2 SVGIG (reference sequence). V lost 0 bases and J lost 7, with 16 bases in between. This CDR3 comprises 14 residues. CDR3 loop: CAWSVLVGPGEQYF. The CDR3 region has the DNA TGTGCCTGGAGTGTACTAGTGGGCCCGGGGGAGCAGTACTTC.

This rearrangement joins TRBV18 to TRBJ1-3; unclear D gene. The CDR3 runs to 14 residues. The ends were cut back, 3 bases at V and 8 bases at J, with 14 bases in the middle. The V gene's germline CDR1 is KGHSH and CDR2 LQKENI. The CDR3 DNA reads as TGTGCCAGCTCACCTACGGGGTTATCGGACACCATATATTTT. This codes for CASSPTGLSDTIYF. Looking up the rest from reference TRBV18 and TRBJ1-3 gives the full variable domain: NAGVMQNPRHLVRRRGQEARLRCSPMKGHSHVYWYRQLPEEGLKFMVYLQKENIIDESGMPKERFSAEFPKEGPSILRIQQVVRGDSAAYFCASSPTGLSDTIYFGEGSWLTVV.

The genes are TRBV10-3 and TRBJ1-1; no firm D call. The CDR3 sequence is 16 residues long. The V end lost 0 bases, the J end lost 6 bases, and 17 bases lay between the germline ends. Germline V lookup: CDR1 ENHRY, CDR2 SYGVKD. This CDR3 reads CAISESPVERYPEAFF. Written as DNA, the CDR3 is TGTGCCATCAGTGAGTCTCCGGTCGAAAGATACCCTGAAGCTTTCTTT.

The chain couples TRBV10-1 to TRBJ1-1; possible D gene TRBD1, 6 bases. The CDR3 is 13 amino acids. Germline values: CDR1 WNHNN, CDR2 SYGVQD (reference sequence). Trimming took off 10 bases at V and 10 bases at J, with 22 bases between the two ends. The CDR3 loop is CATLDSSHIGAFF. The CDR3 bases are TGCGCCACCTTGGACAGCAGCCACATTGGAGCTTTCTTT.

The table lists this clone with a count of one. The CDR3 DNA reads TGTGCCAGCAGCTTACTCCAGGGCAGCAATCAGCCCCAGCATTTT. This encodes CASSLLQGSNQPQHF. The rearrangement joins TRBV7-2 to TRBJ1-5; tentative D call: TRBD1 (5 bases). The CDR3 extends over 15 amino acids. V lost 2 bases, J lost 1 base, and 9 bases lay in between. Germline CDR1 is SGHTA and CDR2 is FQGNSA.